The 30 T cell receptor beta chains given below trace back to one sample, sequenced in a study of OX40 agonist ivuxolimab in advanced cancers. Sequencing was performed with immunoSEQ multiplex PCR; in TCRdb, only in-frame clones are kept and a portion is missing. The data hold some 95,000 clones, with roughly nine tenths observed a single time. This specimen was CD4+ or CD8+ T cells sorted from blood, taken in a trial of the OX40 agonist ivuxolimab. Source of these receptors: an adult with an advanced solid tumor such as melanoma, head and neck, liver or kidney cancer.

The chain joins TRBV6-6 to TRBJ2-5; D not resolved. CDR1 is MNHNY, CDR2 SVGAGI, per germline (reference sequence). V was pared by 0 bases and J by 4 bases, with 0 bases between. This CDR3 has 11 amino acids. CDR3 region: CASSYSETQYF. CDR3 DNA: TGTGCCAGCAGTTACTCAGAGACCCAGTACTTC.

This clone was seen more than once but under ten times. The chain carries TRBV9 and TRBJ1-4; 7 bases align to TRBD1. From germline, CDR1 is SGDLS and CDR2 YYNGEE. Trimming cost V 0 bases and J 6 bases; bases outside gene matches: 14. This CDR3 region has 18 residues. In DNA form, the CDR3 reads TGTGCCAGCAGCGTAGGGAGACAGGGTCGGATGGTTCATGAAAAACTGTTTTTT. Translated: CASSVGRQGRMVHEKLFF.

This chain connects TRBV28 to TRBJ1-2; tentative D call: TRBD1 (5 bases). Germline loops: CDR1 MDHEN, CDR2 SYDVKM. The CDR3 totals 13 residues. Trimming removed 8 bases at V and 3 bases at J, with 13 bases between. The CDR3 DNA reads TGTGCCAGCTCGACCAGGGCTGACTATGGCTACACCTTC. It yields the protein CASSTRADYGYTF.

The chain employs TRBV7-3 and TRBJ1-4, with 7 bases fitting TRBD1. The germline CDR1 and CDR2 sequences are SGHTA and FQGTGA. The trim removed 4 bases at V and 0 bases at J, leaving 23 bases unmatched. CDR3 length: 22 amino acids. CDR3 protein: CASSSRQGRTPNPPTTNEKLFF. The CDR3 DNA sequence: TGTGCCAGCAGCTCGAGACAGGGAAGAACCCCTAACCCCCCCACAACTAATGAAAAACTGTTTTTT.

V gene TRBV11-2 combines with J gene TRBJ2-6; D call uncertain. The CDR3 is made up of 15 amino acids. The V end lost 1 base, the J end lost 0 bases, and 4 bases lay between the germline ends. The germline V gene has CDR1 SGHAT and CDR2 FQNNGV. Here the CDR3 DNA reads TGTGCCAGCAGCTTAGTGCTCTCTGGGGCCAACGTCCTGACTTTC. This sequence encodes CASSLVLSGANVLTF.

The chain has TRBV18 and TRBJ2-3, with TRBD2 matching 7 bases. The CDR3 consists of 17 residues. The V segment lost 0 bases and the J segment 1 base; nucleotides outside the gene matches: 7. Germline CDR1 is KGHSH and CDR2 is LQKENI. This CDR3 reads CASSPPWGGDRTDTQYF. Written as DNA, the CDR3 is TGTGCCAGCTCACCACCGTGGGGGGGGGACCGCACAGATACGCAGTATTTT.

The V and J genes are TRBV5-1 and TRBJ1-1; D remains unclear. Germline values: CDR1 SGHRS, CDR2 YFSETQ. The CDR3 totals 11 residues. V was cut by 1 base and J by 2 bases, with 0 bases left in between. Here the CDR3 reads CASSLNTEAFF. CDR3 bases: TGCGCCAGCAGCTTGAACACTGAAGCTTTCTTT.

CDR3 loop: CASSFPSANTGELFF. CDR3 nucleotides: TGTGCCAGCAGTTTCCCCAGTGCGAACACCGGGGAGCTGTTTTTT. This rearrangement joins TRBV27 to TRBJ2-2; D is undetermined. The CDR3 runs to 15 residues. Germline V lookup: CDR1 MNHEY, CDR2 SMNVEV (reference sequence). Trimming cost V 3 bases and J 0 bases, with 8 bases left between them.

This chain connects TRBV5-6 to TRBJ2-4; D might be TRBD1 or TRBD2, each matching 5 bases. Germline V gene sequence: CDR1 SGHDT, CDR2 YYEEEE. This CDR3 is 17 amino acids long. The V gene lost 2 bases and the J gene lost 0 bases, with 15 bases spanning the gap. For the CDR3, the DNA is TGTGCCAGCAGCTTATCAGGGACGATTTCAGCCAAAAACATTCAGTACTTC. Protein: CASSLSGTISAKNIQYF.

The rearrangement uses TRBV9 and TRBJ2-1, with 9 bases aligning to TRBD1. Looked up from germline, CDR1 is SGDLS and CDR2 is YYNGEE. After removal of 5 bases from V and 6 bases from J, the junction contained 6 bases not matched to a gene. The CDR3 consists of 14 residues. Written as DNA, the CDR3 is TGTGCCAGCAGTCCGGGACAGGGAGGCAATGAGCAGTTCTTC. Protein sequence: CASSPGQGGNEQFF.

This clone was observed a single time. This chain joins TRBV2 and TRBJ2-2, with D possibly being TRBD1 (5 bases). The CDR3 contains 14 residues. CDR1 is SNHLY and CDR2 is FYNNEI in the germline V gene. Trimming took off 10 bases at V and 7 bases at J, with 19 bases between the two ends. CDR3 region: CAITAGLDGGELFF. The CDR3 DNA reads TGTGCCATTACCGCAGGGTTAGATGGCGGGGAGCTGTTTTTT.

Notes on this clone: The junction shows a germline mismatch at one end, possibly a read error. The chain links TRBV14 to TRBJ1-5, with 8 bases aligning to TRBD1. CDR1 is SGHDN and CDR2 is FVKESK in the germline V gene. This CDR3 spans 14 amino acids. CDR3 bases: TGCAATACAGGGGGGTCTTATAGCAATCAGCCCCAGCATTTT. Translating gives CNTGGSYSNQPQHF.

This clone was seen a single time. The chain combines TRBV9 with TRBJ2-7; 10 bases match TRBD2. The CDR3 consists of 14 residues. Germline assignment: CDR1 SGDLS and CDR2 YYNGEE. Trimming cost V 5 bases and J 2 bases; bases outside gene matches: 4. The CDR3 nucleotides read TGTGCCAGCAGTGCTAGCGGGGGTGCCTACGAGCAGTACTTC. Its protein product is CASSASGGAYEQYF.

The genes are TRBV7-9 and TRBJ1-3; D call uncertain. The CDR3 loop spans 15 amino acids. Looked up from germline, CDR1 is SEHNR and CDR2 is FQNEAQ (reference sequence). V was cut by 1 base and J by 4 bases, with 11 bases left in between. CDR3 nucleotide sequence: TGTGCCAGCAGCTTAGAGGCTGTTCAGGGAAACACCATATATTTT. Its translation is CASSLEAVQGNTIYF.

The rearrangement joins TRBV6-5 to TRBJ1-1; no reliable D call. CDR3 length equals 13 residues. CDR1 is MNHEY, CDR2 SVGAGI, per germline. The V and J ends lost 6 bases and 1 base respectively, with 9 bases between them. In DNA form, the CDR3 reads TGTGCCAGCAGCTCCATCAGGAACACTGAAGCTTTCTTT. Protein product: CASSSIRNTEAFF.

The chain combines TRBV5-1 with TRBJ2-2; weak D call: TRBD2 (7 bases). V was trimmed by 4 bases and J by 3 bases, leaving 19 bases between them. Germline CDR1 SGHRS, CDR2 YFSETQ. This CDR3 comprises 17 residues. The CDR3 here is CASSKEWGGLDTGELFF. CDR3 nucleotide sequence: TGCGCCAGCAGCAAAGAGTGGGGGGGCTTGGACACCGGGGAGCTGTTTTTT.

This clone was picked up a small number of times. The genes are TRBV6-1 and TRBJ1-5; unclear D gene. Germline loops: CDR1 MNHNS, CDR2 SASEGT. This CDR3 is 13 amino acids long. The V gene lost 6 bases and the J gene lost 4 bases, with 10 bases spanning the gap. Written as DNA, the CDR3 is TGTGCCAGCAGGGTAAATTGGAATCAGCCCCAGCATTTT. Translating it yields CASRVNWNQPQHF.

The chain links TRBV6-5 to TRBJ1-6; the match to TRBD1 covers 7 bases. The CDR3 sequence is 13 residues long. Germline CDR1 is MNHEY and CDR2 is SVGAGI. V lost 7 bases and J lost 4; bases outside the gene matches: 1. CDR3 coding DNA: TGTGCCAGCAAGGGACAGTATAATTCACCCCTCCACTTT. Translated: CASKGQYNSPLHF.

The CDR3 bases are TGTGCCAGCAGTGAAGGGCAGGGGTTAGTACTATATGGCTACACCTTC. Residues: CASSEGQGLVLYGYTF. The chain has TRBV2 and TRBJ1-2; D possibly corresponds to TRBD1 (6 bases). Germline V lookup: CDR1 SNHLY, CDR2 FYNNEI. The CDR3 has 16 residues. The V gene lost 1 base and the J gene lost 5 bases, with 17 bases spanning the gap.

This clone is deemed medium-sized. The V gene is TRBV2, the J gene TRBJ1-3; D not certain. The germline V gene has CDR1 SNHLY and CDR2 FYNNEI. The germline V and J ends were trimmed by 6 bases and 3 bases, with 18 bases remaining between them. This CDR3 is built from 16 residues. CDR3 amino acids: CASRGETPSGGNTIYF. CDR3 DNA sequence: TGTGCCAGCAGGGGAGAGACCCCCTCTGGTGGAAACACCATATATTTT.

The rearrangement links TRBV2 to TRBJ2-3, with 7 bases fitting TRBD2. Germline loops: CDR1 SNHLY, CDR2 FYNNEI. J was trimmed by 5 bases and V by 10 bases; bases with no gene match: 18. The CDR3 totals 16 residues. The CDR3 region has the DNA TGTGCCATAAAGTTGTTTGGGGGGGAACTAAAAGATACGCAGTATTTT. Translation: CAIKLFGGELKDTQYF.

V gene TRBV6-4 combines with J gene TRBJ2-1, with D unresolved. This CDR3 contains 13 residues. Trimming pared 2 bases from V and 10 bases from J, leaving 12 bases between. CDR1 is MRHNA and CDR2 is SNTAGT in the germline V gene. The CDR3, as DNA: TGTGCCAGCAGTGACGGTTATCCGGCGGAGCAGTTCTTC. Encoded protein: CASSDGYPAEQFF.

In this sample, this clone turned up a few times. The rearrangement joins TRBV6-5 to TRBJ1-6; unclear D gene. Germline V lookup: CDR1 MNHEY, CDR2 SVGAGI. The CDR3 is made up of 13 amino acids. V was shortened by 11 bases and J by 8 bases, with 16 bases between the two germline ends. CDR3 DNA: TGTGCCTCCGCCTGGGGTTGGGATTCACCCCTCCACTTT. It is translated as CASAWGWDSPLHF.

This chain joins TRBV2 and TRBJ2-3, with 9 bases fitting TRBD1. J lost 5 bases, V lost 8 bases, and 14 bases had no gene match. This CDR3 is built from 16 residues. The germline gives CDR1 SNHLY, CDR2 FYNNEI. This chain's CDR3 is CASLTAGQGSGDTQYF. CDR3 DNA: TGTGCCAGCCTAACTGCGGGACAGGGTTCTGGAGATACGCAGTATTTT. Filled out from reference TRBV2 and TRBJ2-3, the complete variable domain reads EPEVTQTPSHQVTQMGQEVILRCVPISNHLYFYWYRQILGQKVEFLVSFYNNEISEKSEIFDDQFSVERPDGSNFTLKIRSTKLEDSAMYFCASLTAGQGSGDTQYFGPGTRLTVL.

CDR3 loop: CASSLGLELDRTYNEQFF. Here the CDR3 DNA reads TGTGCCAGCAGCCTTGGACTAGAACTAGATAGGACCTACAATGAGCAGTTCTTC. The V and J genes are TRBV7-6 and TRBJ2-1, with TRBD2 matching over 7 bases. Trimming took 5 bases from V and 2 from J; bases not matched to a gene: 15. The CDR3 runs to 18 residues. Germline CDR1 and CDR2: SGHVS and FNYEAQ.

This clone was observed a few times. V is TRBV6-1 and J is TRBJ2-2; maybe TRBD1 (5 bases). V was cut by 5 bases and J by 5 bases, with 15 bases left in between. The CDR3 sequence is 15 residues long. CDR1 and CDR2 (germline): MNHNS, SASEGT. In DNA, the CDR3 is TGTGCCAGCAGTCAGACAGCCCCCGGGACCGGGGAGCTGTTTTTT. This codes for CASSQTAPGTGELFF.

This chain joins TRBV21-1 and TRBJ2-7; the D segment call TRBD2 is taken from the table without a DNA check. TRBV21-1 is classified as a pseudogene. The CDR3 extends over 14 amino acids. The CDR3 loop is CASSPGEGPYEQYF. The CDR3 DNA sequence: TGTGCCAGCAGCCCTGGGGAGGGCCCCTACGAGCAGTACTTC.

V is TRBV29-1 and J is TRBJ1-2; 8 bases are shared with TRBD1. The CDR3 extends over 14 amino acids. Germline V CDR1 and CDR2: SQVTM, ANQGSEA. Trimming at V came to 1 base and at J to 7 bases, leaving 8 bases not matched to a gene. In DNA form, the CDR3 reads TGCAGCGTTGAAGTAACCCAGGGGGCCAGTGGCTACACCTTC. It yields the protein CSVEVTQGASGYTF. Complete variable domain (other parts from reference TRBV29-1 and TRBJ1-2): SAVISQKPSRDICQRGTSLTIQCQVDSQVTMMFWYRQQPGQSLTLIATANQGSEATYESGFVIDKFPISRPNLTFSTLTVSNMSPEDSSIYLCSVEVTQGASGYTFGSGTRLTVV.

The chain couples TRBV5-1 to TRBJ2-1; 9 bases line up with TRBD1. Looked up from germline, CDR1 is SGHRS and CDR2 is YFSETQ. The CDR3 spans 13 residues. V dropped 0 bases and J dropped 9; count of bases not matched to a gene: 1. For the CDR3, the DNA is TGCGCCAGCAGCTTGGGGACAGGGGTTGAGCAGTTCTTC. Protein product: CASSLGTGVEQFF.

The chain couples TRBV18 to TRBJ2-1; TRBD2 is a possible D gene (5 bases). Germline CDR1 and CDR2: KGHSH and LQKENI. V was trimmed by 5 bases and J by 4 bases, leaving 9 bases between them. CDR3 length: 13 amino acids. The CDR3 sequence: CASSIAQYNEQFF. The CDR3 DNA reads as TGTGCCAGCTCAATAGCGCAATACAATGAGCAGTTCTTC.